The TCR beta chain described here comes from a study of vaccination effects on CD4 cells after COVID-19 (dated by TCRdb to 2022 to 2024). With respect to the entire study: Each participant got two doses of an mRNA SARS-CoV-2 vaccine, either BNT162b2 or mRNA-1273. In both COVID-19 convalescent patients and infection-naive vaccine recipients, the study compared SARS-CoV-2 spike-specific CD4+ TCR repertoires from before mRNA vaccination with those from after it. Altogether, roughly 10 COVID-19 convalescent patients and 4 SARS-CoV-2-naive healthy vaccine recipients made up the full study. Cultures from other donors in the study were sequenced using the Oncomine TCR Beta short-read assay on an Illumina iSeq 100.

Results and caveats for the whole study, not just this receptor: The study was limited by a small number of convalescent patients and lacked early post-infection timepoints. In healthy vaccine recipients, vaccine-induced clones were almost all SARS-CoV-2 mono-reactive, with only 1 of 255 cross-reactive with common cold coronaviruses. Clones induced by infection and clones induced by vaccination both contracted markedly at late timepoints after vaccination, which fits with T cell responses waning over time.

As for this clone: Which antigen it targets is not known. Per-base qualities were not stored, and no clone one base away is much larger.

In the ViraFEST assay, PBMC were stimulated with viral peptide pools, and TCR sequencing was then used to find antigen-specific CD4+ T cell clonotypes based on their expansion. After more than nine days of culture, CD4+ T cells were isolated with the EasySep CD4+ T cell isolation kit. The absence of prior SARS-CoV-2 infection in healthy vaccine recipients was confirmed by negative nucleocapsid antibodies before and after vaccination. A few million PBMC per well were cultured with approximately 10 ug/ml peptides in IMDM containing approximately 4.6% human AB serum, roughly 10 IU/ml IL-2 and gentamicin. Half of the culture medium was replaced with fresh IL-2-containing medium on days 3 and 7. Unless noted otherwise, every peptide stimulation condition was grown in triplicate wells. PBMC were separated from whole blood using Ficoll-Paque Plus gradient centrifugation and were then either cryopreserved at -140C or used fresh. The spike proteins of SARS-CoV-2 and of the common cold coronaviruses HCoV-NL63, HCoV-OC43 and HCoV-229E were spanned by overlapping peptide pools. Genomic DNA was extracted from cultured CD4+ T cells with the QIAamp micro DNA kit.

Preparation of the library involved the immunoSEQ multiplex PCR assay. TCR beta CDR3 sequencing was performed on DNA from the cultured, isolated CD4+ T cells. In the authors' own workflow: Non-productive TCR sequences were removed, reads were trimmed to the CDR3 region, and CDR3s of at least 7 amino acids were retained. Antigen-specific clonotypes were identified with the MANAFEST web app by comparing expansion in peptide wells against reference cultures. To be called positive, a clone needed expansion at FDR<0.05 compared with the reference and with all other wells, an odds ratio greater than 5, and a frequency greater than 0.1% in two replicate wells. A clonotype was called cross-reactive if it was significantly expanded both in SARS-CoV-2 spike wells and in at least one common cold coronavirus spike condition. Using the stringdist R package, CDR3 similarity was measured by Levenshtein distance, and unrooted trees were constructed with ape in R 3.6.1. TCRdb took over this immuneACCESS table, retaining in-frame rearrangements with V and J assigned. Such tables are incomplete; in checked studies, under half of the missing clones stem from an unresolved V gene, and the remainder is unexplained. V, J and clone size derive from that table, while D and trimming were established from the DNA sequence. For this sample there are about 61,000 clones; roughly 80% appear just once. The ten largest account for less than 3% of the sample.

This material consisted of CD4+ T cells from PBMCs cultured with HCoV-229E spike peptides, taken before COVID-19 vaccination. What the cell subset or site label conveys for this sample: HCoV-229E spike overlapping peptide pool stimulation. The sequence was collected from a human donor who received a COVID-19 vaccine.

The sequence in DNA is TGTGCCATCAGTGACTCACAGGGTACCATTCAGTACTTC. This encodes CAISDSQGTIQYF. The chain joins TRBV10-3 to TRBJ2-4; a tentative D call is TRBD1 (6 bases match). A distance of 12 bases separates the germline ends of V and J, which lose 3 bases and 9 bases respectively. The CDR3 holds 13 amino acids from the cysteine to the phenylalanine. Solely the CDR3 DNA is kept, with 39 bases framed from the first base. CDR1 and CDR2 are read off the germline V gene as ENHRY and SYGVKD.